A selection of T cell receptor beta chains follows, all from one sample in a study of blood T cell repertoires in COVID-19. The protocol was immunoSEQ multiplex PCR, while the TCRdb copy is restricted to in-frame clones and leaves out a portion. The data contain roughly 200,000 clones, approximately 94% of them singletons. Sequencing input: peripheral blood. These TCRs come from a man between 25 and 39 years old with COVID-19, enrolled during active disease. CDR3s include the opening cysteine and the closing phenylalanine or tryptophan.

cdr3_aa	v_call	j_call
CASSFRTSGGSSSYNEQFF	TRBV7-9	TRBJ2-1
CASSDLGASGYF	TRBV2	TRBJ2-5
CATTPGQGDQPQHF	TRBV7-9	TRBJ1-5
CASSYGPGQKVTNEKLFF	TRBV7-3	TRBJ1-4
CASSQEGTGVNSPLHF	TRBV3-1/TRBV3-2	TRBJ1-6
CASSYSEQGWGEQYF	TRBV6-2/TRBV6-3	TRBJ2-7
CASSVFSGDISGNTIYF	TRBV9	TRBJ1-3
CASTGWGQSTGELFF	TRBV6-5	TRBJ2-2
CASSLRGQYGYTF	TRBV5-5	TRBJ1-2
CASSQEGTGGPGDYGYTF	TRBV3-1/TRBV3-2	TRBJ1-2
CASVLTQGAGNQPQHF	TRBV6-7	TRBJ1-5
CASSLGQQNTEAFF	TRBV5-1	TRBJ1-1
CASSLTTGTYGYTF	TRBV11-1	TRBJ1-2
CASSLGTDYEQYF	TRBV12-3/TRBV12-4	TRBJ2-7
CASKSSRDRTDTQYF	TRBV9	TRBJ2-3
CATRPGRTPYEQYF	TRBV15	TRBJ2-7
CASSKGQQETQYF	TRBV5-1	TRBJ2-5
CASSQGSNQPQHF	TRBV25-1	TRBJ1-5
CASRDGGIPYGYTF	TRBV19	TRBJ1-2
CASSPGTGGGEAFF	TRBV9	TRBJ1-1
CASSFPTSGGSGTDTQYF	TRBV7-6	TRBJ2-3
CASSVVPHRPMEKLFF	TRBV9	TRBJ1-4
CATSDREGGYTF	TRBV24-1	TRBJ1-2
CASRRDPTGELFF	TRBV2	TRBJ2-2
CASSQRQWGGVSNQPQHF	TRBV28	TRBJ1-5
CASSSAGLAGGRSSYNEQFF	TRBV7-3	TRBJ2-1
CASSAFGVGGNEQFF	TRBV25-1	TRBJ2-1
CASSFDGQYGGYTF	TRBV7-2	TRBJ1-2
CASSLGTSGDTDTQYF	TRBV13	TRBJ2-3
CASSQGTGGTEAFF	TRBV14	TRBJ1-1
CSASTGHLNTEAFF	TRBV20-1	TRBJ1-1
CASSQEVTNNEQFF	TRBV4-1	TRBJ2-1
CASSYRSGAGYTF	TRBV6-5	TRBJ1-2
CASSLTDNSPSYEQYF	TRBV7-9	TRBJ2-7
CASSQGAGTGENEQFF	TRBV3-1/TRBV3-2	TRBJ2-1
CASSPRTGSGNTIYF	TRBV3-1/TRBV3-2	TRBJ1-3
CASSPRGSTDTQYF	TRBV13	TRBJ2-3